This TCR beta chain stems from a study of shared clonotypes between healthy human individuals. Study-level results: Sampling was confined to blood; repertoires within tissues likely differ.

Points on this clone: Its matching antigen is unknown.

Assay used: immunoSEQ multiplex PCR; TCRdb lists only in-frame clones, some missing. This table holds about 1.1 million clones, roughly 74% found once. Germline V gives CDR1 SGHKS, CDR2 YYEKEE (reference sequence). The CDR3 sequence is 13 residues long. Trimming cost V 8 bases and J 1 base; bases outside gene matches: 5. The receptor was derived from a man between 18 and 35 years old in good health. Some clones in this sample may be carry-over from other donors' samples. The sequencing input was memory CD4+ T cells from PBMCs. As for subset: CD45RA-negative fraction. The chain uses TRBV5-5 and TRBJ2-5; TRBD2 agrees at 7 bases. Here the CDR3 DNA reads TGTGCCAGTCGGGGAGGGATCCAAGAGACCCAGTACTTC. It codes for CASRGGIQETQYF.